This T cell receptor beta chain came from a study of molecular identifiers for immune sequencing clone quantification. Findings and caveats of the study: Identical TCR molecules can share a barcode, and this sharing could underestimate highly expanded clone sizes.

As regards this clonotype: Antigen specificity is unknown.

One entry per CDR3 protein results from TCRdb running MiXCR on the PCR reads. The repertoire holds a few hundred thousand distinct CDR3 sequences, with about 20% as singletons. The sample consisted of naive CD8+ T cells from blood, with Jurkat cell RNA spiked in. Subset given: FACS-sorted CD8+CD4-CCR7+CD45RA+ naive T cells. This clonotype originated in a human donor in good health. Some libraries in this study had Jurkat cell RNA spiked in.

CDR3 protein: CASSAGQENTEAFF. The DNA of the CDR3 is TGTGCCAGCAGCGCGGGACAGGAGAACACTGAAGCTTTCTTT. This chain joins TRBV6-2 or TRBV6-3 and TRBJ1-1, with 8 bases identical to TRBD1. The V and J ends lost 6 bases and 1 base, in that order; junction bases with no gene match: 4. The CDR3 is 14 amino acids. Germline CDR1 and CDR2: MNHEY and SVGEGT.